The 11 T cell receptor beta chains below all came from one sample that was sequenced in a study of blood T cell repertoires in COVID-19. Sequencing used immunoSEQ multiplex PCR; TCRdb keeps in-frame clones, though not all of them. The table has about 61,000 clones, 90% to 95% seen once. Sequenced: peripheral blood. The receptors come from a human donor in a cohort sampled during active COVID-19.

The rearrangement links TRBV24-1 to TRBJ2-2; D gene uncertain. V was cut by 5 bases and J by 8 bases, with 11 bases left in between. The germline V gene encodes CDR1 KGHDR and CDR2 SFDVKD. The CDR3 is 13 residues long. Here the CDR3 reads CATSAAIKGELFF. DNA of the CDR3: TGTGCCACCAGTGCCGCGATTAAAGGGGAGCTGTTTTTT.

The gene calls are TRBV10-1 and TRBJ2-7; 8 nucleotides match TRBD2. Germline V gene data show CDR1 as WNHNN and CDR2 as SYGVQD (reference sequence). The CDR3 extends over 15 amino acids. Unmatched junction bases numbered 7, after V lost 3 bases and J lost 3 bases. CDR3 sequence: CASSEGAGDVYEQYF. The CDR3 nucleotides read TGCGCCAGCAGTGAAGGAGCGGGAGATGTCTACGAGCAGTACTTC.

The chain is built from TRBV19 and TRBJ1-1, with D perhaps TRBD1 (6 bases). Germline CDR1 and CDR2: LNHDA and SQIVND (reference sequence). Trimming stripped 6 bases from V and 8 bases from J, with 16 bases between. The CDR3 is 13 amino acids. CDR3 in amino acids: CASSETGGQEAFF. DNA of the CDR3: TGTGCCAGTAGCGAAACCGGCGGACAGGAAGCTTTCTTT. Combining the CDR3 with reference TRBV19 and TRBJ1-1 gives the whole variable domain DGGITQSPKYLFRKEGQNVTLSCEQNLNHDAMYWYRQDPGQGLRLIYYSQIVNDFQKGDIAEGYSVSREKKESFPLTVTSAQKNPTAFYLCASSETGGQEAFFGQGTRLTVV.

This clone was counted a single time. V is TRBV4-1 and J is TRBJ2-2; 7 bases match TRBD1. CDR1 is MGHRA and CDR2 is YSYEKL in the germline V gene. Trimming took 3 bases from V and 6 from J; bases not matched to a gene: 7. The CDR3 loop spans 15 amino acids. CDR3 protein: CASSHSTGEPGELFF. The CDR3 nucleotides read TGCGCCAGCAGCCACAGTACAGGGGAACCCGGGGAGCTGTTTTTT.

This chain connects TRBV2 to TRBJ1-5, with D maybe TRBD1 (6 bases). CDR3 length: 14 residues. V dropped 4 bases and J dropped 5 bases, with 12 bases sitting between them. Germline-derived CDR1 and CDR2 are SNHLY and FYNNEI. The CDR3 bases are TGTGCCAGCAGTGGGGGGCCAAGTGATCAGCCCCAGCATTTT. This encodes CASSGGPSDQPQHF.

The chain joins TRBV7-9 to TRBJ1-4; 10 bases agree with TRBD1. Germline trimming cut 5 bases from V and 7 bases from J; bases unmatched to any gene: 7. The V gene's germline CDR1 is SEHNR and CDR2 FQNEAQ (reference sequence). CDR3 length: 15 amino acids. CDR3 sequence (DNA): TGTGCCAGCAGCCGCAGACAGGGGGCGGGTGAAAAACTGTTTTTT. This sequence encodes CASSRRQGAGEKLFF.

CDR3 loop: CASSTDRSSGNTIYF. CDR3 nucleotide sequence: TGTGCCAGCAGTACCGACAGAAGCTCTGGAAACACCATATATTTT. V is TRBV6-5 and J is TRBJ1-3, with D perhaps TRBD1 (5 bases). This CDR3 has 15 residues. Trimming left V 5 bases short and J 0 bases short, with 11 bases between. CDR1 and CDR2 from the germline V gene are MNHEY and SVGAGI.

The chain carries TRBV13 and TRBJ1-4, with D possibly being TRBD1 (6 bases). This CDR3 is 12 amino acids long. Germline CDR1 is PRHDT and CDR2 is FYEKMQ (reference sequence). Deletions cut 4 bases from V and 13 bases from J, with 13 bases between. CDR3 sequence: CASSSFRDTLFF. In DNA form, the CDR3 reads TGTGCCAGCAGCTCCTTCCGGGACACACTGTTTTTT. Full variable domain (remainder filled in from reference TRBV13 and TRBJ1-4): AAGVIQSPRHLIKEKRETATLKCYPIPRHDTVYWYQQGPGQDPQFLISFYEKMQSDKGSIPDRFSAQQFSDYHSELNMSSLELGDSALYFCASSSFRDTLFFGSGTQLSVL.

The CDR3 bases are TGTGCCAGCAGCGACCCGGGGGTAGAGACCCAGTACTTC. It yields the protein CASSDPGVETQYF. The chain employs TRBV7-9 and TRBJ2-5, with D possibly TRBD2 on 6 matching bases. Germline V gives CDR1 SEHNR, CDR2 FQNEAQ (reference sequence). The CDR3 contains 13 residues. The ends were cut back, 5 bases at V and 4 bases at J, with 11 bases in the middle.

The DNA of the CDR3 is TGTGCCAGCAGCTTAGGTGGGACAAGCGAAAAACTGTTTTTT. It yields the protein CASSLGGTSEKLFF. The V call is TRBV7-2, the J call TRBJ1-4, with D tentatively TRBD1 (6 bases). Trimming cost V 1 base and J 8 bases, with 11 bases left between them. The CDR3 has 14 residues. CDR1 and CDR2 (germline): SGHTA, FQGNSA.

CDR3 coding DNA: TGTGCCAGTAGTTACACAGGGTGGAACGAGCAGTACTTC. Its protein product is CASSYTGWNEQYF. The rearrangement uses TRBV19 and TRBJ2-7; D is possibly TRBD1 (6 bases). From germline, CDR1 is LNHDA and CDR2 SQIVND (reference sequence). The CDR3 is 13 residues long. With 5 bases removed from V and 5 bases from J, the gap between germline ends came to 13 bases.